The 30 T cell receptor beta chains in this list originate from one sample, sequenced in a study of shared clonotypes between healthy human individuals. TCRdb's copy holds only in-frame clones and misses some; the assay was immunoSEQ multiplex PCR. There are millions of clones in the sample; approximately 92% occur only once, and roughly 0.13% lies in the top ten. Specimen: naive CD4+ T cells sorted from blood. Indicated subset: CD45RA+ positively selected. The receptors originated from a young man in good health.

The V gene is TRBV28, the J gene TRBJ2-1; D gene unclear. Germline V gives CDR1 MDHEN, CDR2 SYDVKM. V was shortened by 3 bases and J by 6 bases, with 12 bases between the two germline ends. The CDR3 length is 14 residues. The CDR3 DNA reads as TGTGCCAGCAGTTTTGCAGGATGGGGCAATGAGCAGTTCTTC. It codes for CASSFAGWGNEQFF.

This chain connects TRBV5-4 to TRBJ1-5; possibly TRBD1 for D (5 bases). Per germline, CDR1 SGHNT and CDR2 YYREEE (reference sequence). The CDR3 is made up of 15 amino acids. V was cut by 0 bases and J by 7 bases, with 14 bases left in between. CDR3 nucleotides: TGTGCCAGCAGCTTGGGTAGGGAGGGGTGGCAGCCCCAGCATTTT. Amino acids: CASSLGREGWQPQHF.

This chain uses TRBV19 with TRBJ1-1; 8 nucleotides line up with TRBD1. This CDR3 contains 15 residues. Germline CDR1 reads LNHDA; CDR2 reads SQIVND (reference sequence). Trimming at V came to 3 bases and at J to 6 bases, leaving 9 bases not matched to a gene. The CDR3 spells CASSIKGTGVAEAFF. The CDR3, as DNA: TGTGCCAGTAGTATTAAAGGGACAGGAGTCGCTGAAGCTTTCTTT. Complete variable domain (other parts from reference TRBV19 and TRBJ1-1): DGGITQSPKYLFRKEGQNVTLSCEQNLNHDAMYWYRQDPGQGLRLIYYSQIVNDFQKGDIAEGYSVSREKKESFPLTVTSAQKNPTAFYLCASSIKGTGVAEAFFGQGTRLTVV.

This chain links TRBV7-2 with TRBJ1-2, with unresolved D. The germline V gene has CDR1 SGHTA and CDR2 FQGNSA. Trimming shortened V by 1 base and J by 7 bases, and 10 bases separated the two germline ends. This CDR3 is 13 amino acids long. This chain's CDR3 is CASSLGLQVGYTF. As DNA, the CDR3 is TGTGCCAGCAGCTTAGGCTTGCAGGTTGGCTACACCTTC.

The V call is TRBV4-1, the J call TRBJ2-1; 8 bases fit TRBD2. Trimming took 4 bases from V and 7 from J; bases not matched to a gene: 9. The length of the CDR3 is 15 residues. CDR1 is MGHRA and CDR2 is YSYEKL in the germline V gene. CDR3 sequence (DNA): TGCGCCAGCAGCCCGCTGGGACTAGTTGGGAATGAGCAGTTCTTC. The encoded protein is CASSPLGLVGNEQFF.

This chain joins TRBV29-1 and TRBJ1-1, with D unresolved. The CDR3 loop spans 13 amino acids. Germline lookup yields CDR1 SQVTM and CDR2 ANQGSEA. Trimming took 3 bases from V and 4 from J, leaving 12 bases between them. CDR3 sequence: CSVEGARTTEAFF. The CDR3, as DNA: TGCAGCGTTGAGGGCGCTCGAACCACTGAAGCTTTCTTT.

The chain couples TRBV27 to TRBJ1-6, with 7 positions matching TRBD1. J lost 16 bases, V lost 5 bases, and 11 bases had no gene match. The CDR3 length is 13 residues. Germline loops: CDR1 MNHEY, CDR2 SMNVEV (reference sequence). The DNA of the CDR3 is TGTGCCAGCAGTCTCCAGAAACAGGGGCCGCTCCACTTT. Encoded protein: CASSLQKQGPLHF.

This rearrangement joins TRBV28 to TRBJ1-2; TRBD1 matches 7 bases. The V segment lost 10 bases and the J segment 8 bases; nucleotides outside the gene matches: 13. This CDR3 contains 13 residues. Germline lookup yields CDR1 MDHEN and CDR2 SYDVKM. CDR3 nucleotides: TGTGCCATACGGACAGGAAAAGGGGGCGGCTACACCTTC. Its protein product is CAIRTGKGGGYTF.

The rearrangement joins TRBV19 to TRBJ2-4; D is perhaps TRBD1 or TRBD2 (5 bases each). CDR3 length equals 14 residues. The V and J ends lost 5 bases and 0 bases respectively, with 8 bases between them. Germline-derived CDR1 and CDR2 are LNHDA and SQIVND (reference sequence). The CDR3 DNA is TGTGCCAGTAGTGGGGGTTTAGCCAAAAACATTCAGTACTTC. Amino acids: CASSGGLAKNIQYF.

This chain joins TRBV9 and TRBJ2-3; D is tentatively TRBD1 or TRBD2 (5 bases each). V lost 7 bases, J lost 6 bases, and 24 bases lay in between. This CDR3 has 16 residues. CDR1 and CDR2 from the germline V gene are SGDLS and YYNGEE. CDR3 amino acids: CASQGASPTGVDTQYF. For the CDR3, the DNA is TGTGCCAGCCAGGGAGCTAGCCCAACTGGGGTGGATACGCAGTATTTT.

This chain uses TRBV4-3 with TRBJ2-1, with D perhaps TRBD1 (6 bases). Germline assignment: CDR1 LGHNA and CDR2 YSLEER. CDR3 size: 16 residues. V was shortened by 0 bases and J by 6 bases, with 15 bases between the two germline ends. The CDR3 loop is CASSQDGGGLSNEQFF. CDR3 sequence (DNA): TGCGCCAGCAGCCAAGATGGGGGCGGTCTCAGCAATGAGCAGTTCTTC.

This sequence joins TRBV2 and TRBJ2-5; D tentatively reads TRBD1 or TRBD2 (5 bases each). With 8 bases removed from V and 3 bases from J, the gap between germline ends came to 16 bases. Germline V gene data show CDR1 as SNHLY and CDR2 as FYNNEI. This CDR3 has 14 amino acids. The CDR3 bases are TGTGCCAGCTCCCACGGGGCCCTGAAAGAGACCCAGTACTTC. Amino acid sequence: CASSHGALKETQYF.

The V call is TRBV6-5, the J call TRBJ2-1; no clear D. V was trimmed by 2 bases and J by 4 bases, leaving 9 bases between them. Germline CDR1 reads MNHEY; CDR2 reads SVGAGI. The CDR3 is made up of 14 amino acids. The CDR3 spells CASSYLPRYNEQFF. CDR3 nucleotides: TGTGCCAGCAGTTACCTCCCCCGGTACAATGAGCAGTTCTTC.

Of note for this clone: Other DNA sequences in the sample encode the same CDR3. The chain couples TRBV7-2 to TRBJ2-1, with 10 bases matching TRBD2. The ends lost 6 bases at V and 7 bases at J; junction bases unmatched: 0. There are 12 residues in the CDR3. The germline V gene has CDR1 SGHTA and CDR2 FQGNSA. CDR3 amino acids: CASRAGGNEQFF. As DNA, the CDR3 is TGTGCCAGCAGAGCGGGAGGGAATGAGCAGTTCTTC.

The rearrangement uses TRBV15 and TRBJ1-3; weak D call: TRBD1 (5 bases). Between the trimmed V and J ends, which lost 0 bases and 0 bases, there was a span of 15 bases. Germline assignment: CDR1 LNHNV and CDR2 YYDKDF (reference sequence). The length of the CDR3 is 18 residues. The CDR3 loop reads CATSRDRGGDLSGNTIYF. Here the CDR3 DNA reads TGTGCCACCAGCAGAGATCGGGGAGGGGATCTCTCTGGAAACACCATATATTTT.

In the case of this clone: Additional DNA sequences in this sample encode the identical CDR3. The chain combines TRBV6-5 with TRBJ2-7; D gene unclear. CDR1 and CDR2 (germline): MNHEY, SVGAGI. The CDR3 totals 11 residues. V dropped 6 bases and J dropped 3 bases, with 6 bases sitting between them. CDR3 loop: CASSSNYEQYF. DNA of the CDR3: TGTGCCAGCAGCTCCAACTACGAGCAGTACTTC.

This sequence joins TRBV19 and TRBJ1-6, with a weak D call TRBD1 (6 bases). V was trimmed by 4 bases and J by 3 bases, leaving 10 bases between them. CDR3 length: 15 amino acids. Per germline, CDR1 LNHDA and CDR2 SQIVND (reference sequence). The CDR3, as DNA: TGTGCCAGTAGTACCGACAGGAACTATAATTCACCCCTCCACTTT. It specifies CASSTDRNYNSPLHF.

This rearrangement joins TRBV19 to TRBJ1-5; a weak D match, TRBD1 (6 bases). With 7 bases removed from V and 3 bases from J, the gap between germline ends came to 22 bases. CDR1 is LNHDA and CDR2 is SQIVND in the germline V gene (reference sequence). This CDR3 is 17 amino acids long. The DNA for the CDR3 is TGTGCCAGTACCGCCCCCACGGCAGGGGCGAACAATCAGCCCCAGCATTTT. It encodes CASTAPTAGANNQPQHF.

In DNA, the CDR3 is TGTGCCAGCAGCTTGCTCCCTAGCGGAAGCTCCTACAATGAGCAGTTCTTC. Protein sequence: CASSLLPSGSSYNEQFF. The chain is built from TRBV5-5 and TRBJ2-1; 7 bases align to TRBD2. Germline CDR1 and CDR2: SGHKS and YYEKEE (reference sequence). This CDR3 has 17 amino acids. V shed 1 base, J shed 0 bases, and the junction held 7 bases outside the gene matches. Supplemented by reference TRBV5-5 and TRBJ2-1, the full variable domain reads DAGVTQSPTHLIKTRGQQVTLRCSPISGHKSVSWYQQVLGQGPQFIFQYYEKEERGRGNFPDRFSARQFPNYSSELNVNALLLGDSALYLCASSLLPSGSSYNEQFFGPGTRLTVL.

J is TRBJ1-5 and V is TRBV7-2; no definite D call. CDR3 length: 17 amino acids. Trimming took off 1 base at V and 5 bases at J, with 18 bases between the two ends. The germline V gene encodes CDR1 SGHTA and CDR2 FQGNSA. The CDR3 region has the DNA TGTGCCAGCAGCTTAGAACTTATGGGGTCACGGGATCAGCCCCAGCATTTT. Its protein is CASSLELMGSRDQPQHF.

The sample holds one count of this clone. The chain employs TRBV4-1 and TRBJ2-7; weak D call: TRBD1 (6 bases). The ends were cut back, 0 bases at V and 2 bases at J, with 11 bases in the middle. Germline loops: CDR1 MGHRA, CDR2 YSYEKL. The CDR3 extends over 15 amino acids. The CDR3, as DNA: TGCGCCAGCAGCCAAGAGGGAGCAGGGGCCTACGAGCAGTACTTC. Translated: CASSQEGAGAYEQYF.

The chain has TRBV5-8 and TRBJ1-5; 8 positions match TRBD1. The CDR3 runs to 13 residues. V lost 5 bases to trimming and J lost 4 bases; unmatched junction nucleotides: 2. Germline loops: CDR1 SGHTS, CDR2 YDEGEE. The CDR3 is CASSTGGNQPQHF. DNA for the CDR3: TGTGCCAGCAGTACAGGGGGTAATCAGCCCCAGCATTTT.

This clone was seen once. The DNA for the CDR3 is TGTGCCAGCAGCTCTGGAGGGGGGTATAAGACAGATACGCAGTATTTT. This gives the protein CASSSGGGYKTDTQYF. This chain uses TRBV11-2 with TRBJ2-3; D possibly matches TRBD1 or TRBD2 (6 bases each). CDR1 and CDR2 (germline): SGHAT, FQNNGV. V lost 4 bases and J 3 bases, leaving 17 bases between the germline ends. CDR3 length: 16 amino acids.

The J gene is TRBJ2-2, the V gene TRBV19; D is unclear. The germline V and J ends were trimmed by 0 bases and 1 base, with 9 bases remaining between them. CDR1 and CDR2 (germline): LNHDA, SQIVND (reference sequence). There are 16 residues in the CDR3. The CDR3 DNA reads TGTGCCAGTAGTATAGATTGGGTTGTGAACACCGGGGAGCTGTTTTTT. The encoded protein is CASSIDWVVNTGELFF.

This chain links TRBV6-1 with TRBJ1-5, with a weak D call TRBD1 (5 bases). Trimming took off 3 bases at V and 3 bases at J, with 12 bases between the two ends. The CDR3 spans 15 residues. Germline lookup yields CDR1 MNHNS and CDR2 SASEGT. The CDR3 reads CASSDRGSPNQPQHF. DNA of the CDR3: TGTGCCAGCAGTGATAGGGGCAGCCCCAATCAGCCCCAGCATTTT.

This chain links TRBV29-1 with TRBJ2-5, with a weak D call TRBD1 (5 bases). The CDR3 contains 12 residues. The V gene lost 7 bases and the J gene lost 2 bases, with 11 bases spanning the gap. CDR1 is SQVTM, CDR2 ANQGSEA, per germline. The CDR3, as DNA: TGCAGCGCCAACAGGTATCAAGAGACCCAGTACTTC. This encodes CSANRYQETQYF.

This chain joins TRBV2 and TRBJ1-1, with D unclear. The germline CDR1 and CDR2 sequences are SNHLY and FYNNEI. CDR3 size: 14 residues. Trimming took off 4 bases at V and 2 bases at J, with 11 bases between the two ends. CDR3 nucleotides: TGTGCCAGCAGTGGGCAGATCCAAAACACTGAAGCTTTCTTT. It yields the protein CASSGQIQNTEAFF.

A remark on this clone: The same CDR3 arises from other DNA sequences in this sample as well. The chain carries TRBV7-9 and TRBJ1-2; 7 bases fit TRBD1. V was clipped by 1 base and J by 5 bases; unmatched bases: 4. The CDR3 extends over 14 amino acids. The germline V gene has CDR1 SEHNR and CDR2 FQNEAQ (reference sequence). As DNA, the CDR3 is TGTGCCAGCAGCTTAGGACAGGGAGGTTATGGCTACACCTTC. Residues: CASSLGQGGYGYTF.

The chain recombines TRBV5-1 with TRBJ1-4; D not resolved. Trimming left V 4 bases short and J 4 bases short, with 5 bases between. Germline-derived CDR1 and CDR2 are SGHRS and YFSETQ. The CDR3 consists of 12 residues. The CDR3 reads CASSAVNEKLFF. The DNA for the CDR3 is TGCGCCAGCAGCGCAGTTAATGAAAAACTGTTTTTT. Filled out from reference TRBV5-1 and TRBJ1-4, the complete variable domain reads KAGVTQTPRYLIKTRGQQVTLSCSPISGHRSVSWYQQTPGQGLQFLFEYFSETQRNKGNFPGRFSGRQFSNSRSEMNVSTLELGDSALYLCASSAVNEKLFFGSGTQLSVL.

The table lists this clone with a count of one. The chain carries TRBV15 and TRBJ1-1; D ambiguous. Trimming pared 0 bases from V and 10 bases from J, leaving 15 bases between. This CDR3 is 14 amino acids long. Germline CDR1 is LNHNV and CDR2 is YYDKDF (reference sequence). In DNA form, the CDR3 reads TGTGCCACCAGCAGAGATAGAGGCTTAGGCAGAGCTTTCTTT. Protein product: CATSRDRGLGRAFF.